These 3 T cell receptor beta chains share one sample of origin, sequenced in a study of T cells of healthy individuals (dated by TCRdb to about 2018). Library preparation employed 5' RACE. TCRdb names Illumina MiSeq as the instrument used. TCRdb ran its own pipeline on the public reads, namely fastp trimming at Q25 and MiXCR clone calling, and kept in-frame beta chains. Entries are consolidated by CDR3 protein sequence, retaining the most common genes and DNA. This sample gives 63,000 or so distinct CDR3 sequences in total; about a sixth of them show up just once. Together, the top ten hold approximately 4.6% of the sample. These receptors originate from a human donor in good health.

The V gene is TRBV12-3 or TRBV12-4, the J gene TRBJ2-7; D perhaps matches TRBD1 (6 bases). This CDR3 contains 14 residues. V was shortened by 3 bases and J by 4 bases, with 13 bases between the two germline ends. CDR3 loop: CASSLGARPYEQYF. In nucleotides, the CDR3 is TGTGCCAGCAGTTTGGGGGCCCGACCGTACGAGCAGTACTTC.

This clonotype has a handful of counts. The CDR3 spells CASSGPMHRGRAYEQYF. CDR3 DNA: TGTGCCAGCAGCGGACCAATGCACAGGGGGCGAGCCTACGAGCAGTACTTC. V gene TRBV7-9 combines with J gene TRBJ2-7; 9 bases agree with TRBD1. The V gene's germline CDR1 is SEHNR and CDR2 FQNEAQ (reference sequence). Trimming removed 5 bases from V and 2 bases from J; junction bases left unmatched: 13. This CDR3 is 17 amino acids long. Using reference TRBV7-9 and TRBJ2-7 for the parts outside the CDR3, the full variable domain is DTGVSQNPRHKITKRGQNVTFRCDPISEHNRLYWYRQTLGQGPEFLTYFQNEAQLEKSRLLSDRFSAERPKGSFSTLEIQRTEQGDSAMYLCASSGPMHRGRAYEQYFGPGTRLTVT.

CDR3 DNA: TGTGCCAGCACAATACAGGGGACTGAAGCTTTCTTT. Encoded protein: CASTIQGTEAFF. This chain links TRBV25-1 with TRBJ1-1; 7 nucleotides agree with TRBD1. Trimming at V came to 7 bases and at J to 5 bases, leaving 4 bases not matched to a gene. Germline values: CDR1 MGHDK, CDR2 SYGVNS. This CDR3 is built from 12 residues.